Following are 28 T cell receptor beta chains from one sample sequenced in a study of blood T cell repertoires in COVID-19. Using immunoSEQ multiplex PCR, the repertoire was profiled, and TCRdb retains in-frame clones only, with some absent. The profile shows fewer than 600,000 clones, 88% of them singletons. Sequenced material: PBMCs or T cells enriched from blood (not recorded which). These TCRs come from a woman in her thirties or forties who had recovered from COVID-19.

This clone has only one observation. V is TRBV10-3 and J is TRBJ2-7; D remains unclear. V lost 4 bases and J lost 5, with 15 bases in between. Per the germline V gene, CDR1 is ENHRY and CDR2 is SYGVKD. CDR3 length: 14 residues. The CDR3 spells CAISVETSADEQYF. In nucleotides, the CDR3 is TGTGCCATCAGTGTCGAAACATCCGCGGACGAGCAGTACTTC.

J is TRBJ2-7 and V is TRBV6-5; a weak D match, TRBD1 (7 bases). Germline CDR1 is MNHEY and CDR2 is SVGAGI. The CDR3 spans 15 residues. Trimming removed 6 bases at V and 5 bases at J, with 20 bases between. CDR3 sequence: CASRSVDREAHEQYF. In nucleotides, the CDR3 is TGTGCCAGCAGGTCAGTTGACAGGGAGGCCCACGAGCAGTACTTC.

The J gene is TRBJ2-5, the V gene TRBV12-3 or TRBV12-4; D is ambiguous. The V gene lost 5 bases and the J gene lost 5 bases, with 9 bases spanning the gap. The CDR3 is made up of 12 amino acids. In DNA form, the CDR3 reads TGTGCCAGCAGTCCTCTCGGGGAGACCCAGTACTTC. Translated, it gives CASSPLGETQYF.

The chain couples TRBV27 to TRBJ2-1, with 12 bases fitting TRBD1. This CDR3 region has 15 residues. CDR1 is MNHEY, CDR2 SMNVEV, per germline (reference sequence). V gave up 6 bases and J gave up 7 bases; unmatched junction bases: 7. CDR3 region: CASRGTGGGGNEQFF. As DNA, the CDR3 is TGTGCCAGCAGGGGGACAGGGGGCGGTGGGAATGAGCAGTTCTTC.

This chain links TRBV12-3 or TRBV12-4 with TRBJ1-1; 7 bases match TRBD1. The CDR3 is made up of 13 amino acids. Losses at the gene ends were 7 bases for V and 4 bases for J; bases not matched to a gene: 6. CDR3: CASTLDRATEAFF. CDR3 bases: TGTGCCAGCACTCTCGACAGGGCCACTGAAGCTTTCTTT.

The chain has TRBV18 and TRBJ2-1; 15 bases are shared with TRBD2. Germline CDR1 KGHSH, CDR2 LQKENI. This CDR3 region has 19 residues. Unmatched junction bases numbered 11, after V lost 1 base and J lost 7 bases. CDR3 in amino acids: CASSPLGTSGRNPGNEQFF. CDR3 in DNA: TGTGCCAGCTCACCACTCGGGACTAGCGGGAGGAACCCTGGGAATGAGCAGTTCTTC.

This CDR3 reads CSVPNRVNTGELFF. CDR3 in DNA: TGCAGCGTCCCAAACAGGGTAAACACCGGGGAGCTGTTTTTT. The chain is built from TRBV29-1 and TRBJ2-2; maybe TRBD1 (6 bases). This CDR3 is built from 14 residues. With 6 bases removed from V and 2 bases from J, the gap between germline ends came to 13 bases. From germline, CDR1 is SQVTM and CDR2 ANQGSEA.

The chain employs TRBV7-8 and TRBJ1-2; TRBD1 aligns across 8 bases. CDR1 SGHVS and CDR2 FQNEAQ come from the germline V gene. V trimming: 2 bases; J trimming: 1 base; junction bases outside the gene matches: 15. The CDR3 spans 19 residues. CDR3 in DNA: TGTGCCAGCAGCTTAAGTCTCGGACAGGGTGGTGGAGTTAACTATGGCTACACCTTC. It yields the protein CASSLSLGQGGGVNYGYTF.

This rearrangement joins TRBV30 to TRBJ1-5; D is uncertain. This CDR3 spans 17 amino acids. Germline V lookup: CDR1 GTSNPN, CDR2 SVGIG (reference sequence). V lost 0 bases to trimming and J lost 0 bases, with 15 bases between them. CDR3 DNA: TGTGCCTGGAGTGTACAGTGTAGGCAGCCTAGCAATCAGCCCCAGCATTTT. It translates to CAWSVQCRQPSNQPQHF.

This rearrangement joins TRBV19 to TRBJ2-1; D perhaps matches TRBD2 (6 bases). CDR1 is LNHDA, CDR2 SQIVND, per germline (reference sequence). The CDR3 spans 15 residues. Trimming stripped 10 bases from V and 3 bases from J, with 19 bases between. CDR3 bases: TGTGCCACTACCCTTGGGTGGGGAGGCTACAATGAGCAGTTCTTC. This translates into CATTLGWGGYNEQFF.

CDR3 in amino acids: CASSFQGKGSGELFF. The CDR3 coding sequence is TGTGCCAGCAGCTTTCAGGGGAAGGGGTCCGGGGAGCTGTTTTTT. The chain recombines TRBV7-2 with TRBJ2-2; D perhaps matches TRBD1 (6 bases). CDR3 length: 15 residues. V shed 3 bases and J shed 6 bases, with 14 bases lying between them. Germline V gives CDR1 SGHTA, CDR2 FQGNSA.

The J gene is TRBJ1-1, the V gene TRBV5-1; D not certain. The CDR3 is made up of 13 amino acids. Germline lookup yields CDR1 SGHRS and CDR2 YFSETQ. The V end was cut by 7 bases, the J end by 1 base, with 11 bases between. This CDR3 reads CASSPSGNTEAFF. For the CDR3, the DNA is TGCGCCAGCTCCCCATCCGGGAACACTGAAGCTTTCTTT.

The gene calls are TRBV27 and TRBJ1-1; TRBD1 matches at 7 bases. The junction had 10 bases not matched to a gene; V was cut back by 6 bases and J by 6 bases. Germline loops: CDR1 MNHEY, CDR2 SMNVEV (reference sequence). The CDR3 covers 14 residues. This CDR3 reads CASSLGGGGAEAFF. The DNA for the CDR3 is TGTGCCAGCAGCCTAGGAGGGGGCGGGGCTGAAGCTTTCTTT.

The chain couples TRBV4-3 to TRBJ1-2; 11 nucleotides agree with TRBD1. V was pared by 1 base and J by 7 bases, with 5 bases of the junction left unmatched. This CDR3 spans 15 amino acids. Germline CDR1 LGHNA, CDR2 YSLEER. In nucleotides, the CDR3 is TGCGCCAGCAGCCAAGTGGACAGGGGGCTAGGTGGCTACACCTTC. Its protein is CASSQVDRGLGGYTF.

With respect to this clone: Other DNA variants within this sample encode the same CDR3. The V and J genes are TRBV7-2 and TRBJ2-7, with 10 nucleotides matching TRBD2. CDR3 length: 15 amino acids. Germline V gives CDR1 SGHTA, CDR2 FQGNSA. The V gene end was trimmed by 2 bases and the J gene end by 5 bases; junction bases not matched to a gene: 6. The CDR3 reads CASSLRAGGPHEQYF. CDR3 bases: TGTGCCAGCAGCTTACGAGCGGGAGGGCCCCACGAGCAGTACTTC.

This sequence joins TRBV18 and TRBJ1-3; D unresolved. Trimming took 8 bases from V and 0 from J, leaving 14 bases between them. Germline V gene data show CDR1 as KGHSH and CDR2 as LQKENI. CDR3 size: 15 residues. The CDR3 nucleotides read TGTGCCAGCCAAGGACTGCCCAACTCTGGAAACACCATATATTTT. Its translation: CASQGLPNSGNTIYF.

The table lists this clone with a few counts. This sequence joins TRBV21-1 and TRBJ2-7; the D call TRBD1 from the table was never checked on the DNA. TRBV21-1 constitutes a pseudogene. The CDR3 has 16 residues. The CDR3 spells CASSVFPGQGAYEQYF. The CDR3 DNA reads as TGTGCCAGCAGCGTTTTCCCGGGACAGGGGGCCTACGAGCAGTACTTC.

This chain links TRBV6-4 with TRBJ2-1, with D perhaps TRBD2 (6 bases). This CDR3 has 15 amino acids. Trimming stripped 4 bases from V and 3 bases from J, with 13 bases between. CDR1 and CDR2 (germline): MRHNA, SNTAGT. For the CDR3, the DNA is TGTGCCAGCAGTGCGACTAGGCGGGACTACAATGAGCAGTTCTTC. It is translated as CASSATRRDYNEQFF.

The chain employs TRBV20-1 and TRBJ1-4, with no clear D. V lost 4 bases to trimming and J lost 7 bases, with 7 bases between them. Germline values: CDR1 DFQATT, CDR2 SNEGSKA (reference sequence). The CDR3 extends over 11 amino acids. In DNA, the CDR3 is TGCAGTGCTACCACAAGTGAAAAACTGTTTTTT. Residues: CSATTSEKLFF.

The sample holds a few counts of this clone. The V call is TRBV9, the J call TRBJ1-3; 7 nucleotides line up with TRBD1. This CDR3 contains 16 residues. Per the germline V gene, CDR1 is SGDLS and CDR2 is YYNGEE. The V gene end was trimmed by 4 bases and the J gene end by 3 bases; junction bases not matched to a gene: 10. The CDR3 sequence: CASSLRDRQFGNTIYF. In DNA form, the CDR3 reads TGTGCCAGCAGCCTCCGGGACAGACAATTTGGAAACACCATATATTTT.

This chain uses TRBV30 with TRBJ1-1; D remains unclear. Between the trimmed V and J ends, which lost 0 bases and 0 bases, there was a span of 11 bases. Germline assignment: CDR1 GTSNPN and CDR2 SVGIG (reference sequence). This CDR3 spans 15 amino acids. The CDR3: CAWSVTKQLNTEAFF. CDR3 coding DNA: TGTGCCTGGAGTGTAACAAAACAGCTGAACACTGAAGCTTTCTTT.

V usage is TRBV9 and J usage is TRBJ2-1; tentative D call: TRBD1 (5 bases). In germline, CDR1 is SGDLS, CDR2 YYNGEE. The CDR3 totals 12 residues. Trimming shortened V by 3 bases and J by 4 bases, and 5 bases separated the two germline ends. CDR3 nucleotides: TGTGCCAGCAGCGAGGGGTACAATGAGCAGTTCTTC. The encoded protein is CASSEGYNEQFF.

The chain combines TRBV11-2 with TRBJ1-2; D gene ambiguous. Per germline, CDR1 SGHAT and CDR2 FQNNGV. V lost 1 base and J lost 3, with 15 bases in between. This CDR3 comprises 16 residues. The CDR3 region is CASSLGNPNSHYGYTF. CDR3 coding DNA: TGTGCCAGCAGCTTAGGTAACCCGAACTCTCACTATGGCTACACCTTC.

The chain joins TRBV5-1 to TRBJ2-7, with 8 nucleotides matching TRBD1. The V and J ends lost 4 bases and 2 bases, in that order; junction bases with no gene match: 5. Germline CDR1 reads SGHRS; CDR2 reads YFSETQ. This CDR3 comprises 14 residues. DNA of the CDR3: TGCGCCAGCAGCCCCGGACAGGGACCCTACGAGCAGTACTTC. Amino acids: CASSPGQGPYEQYF. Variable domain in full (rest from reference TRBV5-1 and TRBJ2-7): KAGVTQTPRYLIKTRGQQVTLSCSPISGHRSVSWYQQTPGQGLQFLFEYFSETQRNKGNFPGRFSGRQFSNSRSEMNVSTLELGDSALYLCASSPGQGPYEQYFGPGTRLTVT.

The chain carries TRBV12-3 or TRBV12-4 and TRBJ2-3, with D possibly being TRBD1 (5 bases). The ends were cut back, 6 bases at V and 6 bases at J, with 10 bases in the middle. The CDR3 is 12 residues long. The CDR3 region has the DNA TGTGCCAGCAGCCAAAGGGGCGATACGCAGTATTTT. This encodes CASSQRGDTQYF.

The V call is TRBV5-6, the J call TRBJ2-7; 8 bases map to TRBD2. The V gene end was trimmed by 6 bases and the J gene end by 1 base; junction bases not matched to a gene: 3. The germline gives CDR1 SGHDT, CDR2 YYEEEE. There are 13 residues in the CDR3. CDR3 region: CASTPGGSYEQYF. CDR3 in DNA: TGTGCCAGCACCCCGGGGGGGTCCTACGAGCAGTACTTC.

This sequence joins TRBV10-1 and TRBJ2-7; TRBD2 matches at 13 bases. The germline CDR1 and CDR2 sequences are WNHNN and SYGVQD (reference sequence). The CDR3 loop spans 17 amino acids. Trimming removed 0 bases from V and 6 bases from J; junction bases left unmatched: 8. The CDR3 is CASSESTGLAGIAEQYF. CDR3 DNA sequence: TGCGCCAGCAGTGAGTCGACGGGACTAGCGGGAATCGCCGAGCAGTACTTC.

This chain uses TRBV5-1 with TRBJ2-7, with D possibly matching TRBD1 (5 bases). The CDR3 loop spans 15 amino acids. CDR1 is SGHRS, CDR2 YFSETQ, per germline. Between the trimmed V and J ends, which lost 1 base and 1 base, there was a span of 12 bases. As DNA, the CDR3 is TGCGCCAGCAGCTTGACGTGGCAGGGATCCTACGAGCAGTACTTC. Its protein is CASSLTWQGSYEQYF. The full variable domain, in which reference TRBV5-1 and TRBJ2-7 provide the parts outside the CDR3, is KAGVTQTPRYLIKTRGQQVTLSCSPISGHRSVSWYQQTPGQGLQFLFEYFSETQRNKGNFPGRFSGRQFSNSRSEMNVSTLELGDSALYLCASSLTWQGSYEQYFGPGTRLTVT.